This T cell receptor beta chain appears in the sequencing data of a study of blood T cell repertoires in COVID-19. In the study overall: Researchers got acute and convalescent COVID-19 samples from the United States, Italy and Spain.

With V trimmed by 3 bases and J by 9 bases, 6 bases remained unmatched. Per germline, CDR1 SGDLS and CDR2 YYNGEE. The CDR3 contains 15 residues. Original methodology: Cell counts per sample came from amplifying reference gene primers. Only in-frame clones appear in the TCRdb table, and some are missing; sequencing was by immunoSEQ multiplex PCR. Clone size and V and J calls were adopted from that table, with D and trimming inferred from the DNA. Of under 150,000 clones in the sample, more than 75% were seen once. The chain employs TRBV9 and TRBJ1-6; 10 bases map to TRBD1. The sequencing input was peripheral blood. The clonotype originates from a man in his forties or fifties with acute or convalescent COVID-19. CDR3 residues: CASSAGQGTPSPLHF. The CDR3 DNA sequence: TGTGCCAGCAGCGCGGGACAGGGGACCCCTTCACCCCTCCACTTT. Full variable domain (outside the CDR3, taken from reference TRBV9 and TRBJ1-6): DSGVTQTPKHLITATGQRVTLRCSPRSGDLSVYWYQQSLDQGLQFLIQYYNGEERAKGNILERFSAQQFPDLHSELNLSSLELGDSALYFCASSAGQGTPSPLHFGNGTRLTVT.